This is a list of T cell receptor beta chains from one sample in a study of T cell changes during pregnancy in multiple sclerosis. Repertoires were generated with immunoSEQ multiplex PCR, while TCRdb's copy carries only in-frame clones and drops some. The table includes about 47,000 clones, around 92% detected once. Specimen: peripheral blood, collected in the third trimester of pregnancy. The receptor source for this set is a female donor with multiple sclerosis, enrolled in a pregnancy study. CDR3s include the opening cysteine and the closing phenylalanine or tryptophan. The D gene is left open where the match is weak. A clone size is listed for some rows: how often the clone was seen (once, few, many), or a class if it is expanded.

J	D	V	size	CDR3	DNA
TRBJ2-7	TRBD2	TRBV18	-	CASSQNPGTSSVEQYF	TGTGCCAGCTCACAGAATCCCGGGACTAGTTCGGTGGAGCAGTACTTC
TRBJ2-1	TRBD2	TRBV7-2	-	CASSSLPSSGSSFNEQFF	TGTGCCAGCAGCTCCCTCCCCTCTAGCGGGAGTTCATTTAATGAGCAGTTCTTC
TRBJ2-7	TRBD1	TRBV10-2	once	CASSESTGQGASVQYF	TGCGCCAGCAGTGAGTCGACTGGTCAGGGGGCAAGCGTGCAGTACTTC
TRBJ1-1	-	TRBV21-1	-	CASSNGNTEAFF	TGTGCCAGCAGCAACGGGAACACTGAAGCTTTCTTT
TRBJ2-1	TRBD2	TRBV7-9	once	CASSPNLLGTSGNEQFF	TGTGCCAGCAGCCCCAACCTTTTGGGGACTAGCGGGAATGAGCAGTTCTTC
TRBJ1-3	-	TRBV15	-	CATSRGQGNTIYF	TGTGCCACCAGCAGAGGGCAGGGAAACACCATATATTTT
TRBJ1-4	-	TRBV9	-	CASSVTVATNEKLFF	TGTGCCAGCAGCGTCACAGTTGCAACTAATGAAAAACTGTTTTTT
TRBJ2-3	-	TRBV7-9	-	CASSLGQGRVADTQYF	TGTGCCAGCAGCCTGGGGCAGGGGCGAGTAGCAGATACGCAGTATTTT
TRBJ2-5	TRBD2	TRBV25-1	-	CASRPEGRGGSQETQYF	TGTGCCAGCCGACCCGAAGGGCGGGGGGGTAGCCAAGAGACCCAGTACTTC
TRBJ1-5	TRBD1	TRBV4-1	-	CASSQDRGFNQPQHF	TGCGCCAGCAGCCAGGACAGGGGTTTCAATCAGCCCCAGCATTTT
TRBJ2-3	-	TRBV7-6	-	CASSPDTDTQYF	TGTGCCAGCAGCCCAGACACAGATACGCAGTATTTT
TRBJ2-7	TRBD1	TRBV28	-	CASVPGTGTPNPYEQYF	TGTGCCAGCGTCCCCGGGACAGGGACCCCGAACCCCTACGAGCAGTACTTC
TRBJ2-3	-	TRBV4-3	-	CASSQLWAGLGSDTQYF	TGCGCCAGCAGCCAATTGTGGGCCGGACTGGGTTCAGATACGCAGTATTTT
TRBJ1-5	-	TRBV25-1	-	CASSERDEEGNQPQHF	TGTGCCAGCAGTGAAAGGGACGAGGAGGGGAATCAGCCCCAGCATTTT
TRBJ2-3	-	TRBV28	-	CASSQTTGGTDTQYF	TGTGCCAGCAGTCAAACTACCGGAGGCACAGATACGCAGTATTTT
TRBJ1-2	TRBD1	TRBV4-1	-	CASSQSGTEYYGYTF	TGCGCCAGCAGCCAATCCGGGACAGAATATTATGGCTACACCTTC
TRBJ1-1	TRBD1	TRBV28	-	CASKKGTALNTEAFF	TGTGCCAGCAAGAAAGGGACAGCCTTGAACACTGAAGCTTTCTTT
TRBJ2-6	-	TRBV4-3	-	CASSQDGGAGANVLTF	TGCGCCAGCAGCCAAGATGGGGGCGCTGGGGCCAACGTCCTGACTTTC